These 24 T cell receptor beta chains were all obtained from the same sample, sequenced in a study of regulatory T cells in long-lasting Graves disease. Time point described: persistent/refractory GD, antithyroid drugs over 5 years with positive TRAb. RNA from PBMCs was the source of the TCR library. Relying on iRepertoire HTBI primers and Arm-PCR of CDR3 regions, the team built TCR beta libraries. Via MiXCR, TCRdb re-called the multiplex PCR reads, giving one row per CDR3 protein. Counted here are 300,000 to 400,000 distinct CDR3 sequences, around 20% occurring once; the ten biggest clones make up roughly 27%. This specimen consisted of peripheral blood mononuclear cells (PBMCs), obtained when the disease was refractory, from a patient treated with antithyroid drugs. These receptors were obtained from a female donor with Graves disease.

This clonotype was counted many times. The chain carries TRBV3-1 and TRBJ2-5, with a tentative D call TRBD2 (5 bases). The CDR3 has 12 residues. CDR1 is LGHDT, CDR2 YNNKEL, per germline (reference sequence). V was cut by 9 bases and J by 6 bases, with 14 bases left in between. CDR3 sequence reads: CASRRTGKTQYF. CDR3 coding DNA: TGTGCCAGTAGAAGGACGGGGAAGACCCAGTACTTC.

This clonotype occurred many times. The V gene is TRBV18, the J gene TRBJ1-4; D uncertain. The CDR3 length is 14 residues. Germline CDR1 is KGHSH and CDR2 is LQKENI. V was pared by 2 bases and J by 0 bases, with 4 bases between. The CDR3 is CASSPSSTNEKLFF. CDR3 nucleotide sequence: TGTGCCAGCTCACCATCCTCAACTAATGAAAAACTGTTTTTT.

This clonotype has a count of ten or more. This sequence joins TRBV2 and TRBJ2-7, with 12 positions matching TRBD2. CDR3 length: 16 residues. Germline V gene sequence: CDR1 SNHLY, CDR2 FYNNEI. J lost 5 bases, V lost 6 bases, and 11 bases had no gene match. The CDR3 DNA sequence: TGTGCCAGCAGACCTAGCGGGAGGGCCTGGTCCGACGAGCAGTACTTC. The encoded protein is CASRPSGRAWSDEQYF.

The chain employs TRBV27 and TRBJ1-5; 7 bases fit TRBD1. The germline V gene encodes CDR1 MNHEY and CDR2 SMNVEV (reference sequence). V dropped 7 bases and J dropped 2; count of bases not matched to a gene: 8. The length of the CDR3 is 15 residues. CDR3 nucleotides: TGTGCCAGCAAAGTTACAGGGGTTCGCAATCAGCCCCAGCATTTT. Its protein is CASKVTGVRNQPQHF.

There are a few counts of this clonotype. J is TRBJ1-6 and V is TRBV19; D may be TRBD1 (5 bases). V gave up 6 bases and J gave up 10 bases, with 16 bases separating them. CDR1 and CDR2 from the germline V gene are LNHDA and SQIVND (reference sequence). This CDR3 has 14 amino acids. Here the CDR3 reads CASRFVERGSPLHF. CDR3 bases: TGTGCCAGTAGGTTCGTTGAGAGGGGCTCACCCCTCCACTTT.

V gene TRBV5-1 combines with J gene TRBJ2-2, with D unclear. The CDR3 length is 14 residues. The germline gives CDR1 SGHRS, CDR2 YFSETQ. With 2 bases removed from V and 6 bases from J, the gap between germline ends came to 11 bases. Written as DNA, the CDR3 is TGCGCCAGCAGCTTAATCGTAACGGCCGGGGAGCTGTTTTTT. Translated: CASSLIVTAGELFF.

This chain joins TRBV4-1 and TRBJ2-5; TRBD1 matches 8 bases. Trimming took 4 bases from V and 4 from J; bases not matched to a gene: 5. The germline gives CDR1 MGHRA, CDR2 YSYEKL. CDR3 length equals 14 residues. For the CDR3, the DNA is TGCGCCAGCAGCCCTAGGACAGGGAGAGAGACCCAGTACTTC. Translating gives CASSPRTGRETQYF.

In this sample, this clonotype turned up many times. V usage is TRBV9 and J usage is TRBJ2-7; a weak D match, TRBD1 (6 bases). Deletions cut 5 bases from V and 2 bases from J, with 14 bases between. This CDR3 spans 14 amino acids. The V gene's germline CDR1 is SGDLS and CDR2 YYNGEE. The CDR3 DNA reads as TGTGCCAGCAGTTCAATGACAGGTACCTACGAGCAGTACTTC. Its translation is CASSSMTGTYEQYF.

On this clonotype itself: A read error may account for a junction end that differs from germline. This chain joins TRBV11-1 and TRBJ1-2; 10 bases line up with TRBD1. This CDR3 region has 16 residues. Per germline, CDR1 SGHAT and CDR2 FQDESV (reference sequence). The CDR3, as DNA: TGTGCCGGCAGCCAAGACAGGGGGCGATTCGACTATGGCTACACCTTC. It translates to CAGSQDRGRFDYGYTF.

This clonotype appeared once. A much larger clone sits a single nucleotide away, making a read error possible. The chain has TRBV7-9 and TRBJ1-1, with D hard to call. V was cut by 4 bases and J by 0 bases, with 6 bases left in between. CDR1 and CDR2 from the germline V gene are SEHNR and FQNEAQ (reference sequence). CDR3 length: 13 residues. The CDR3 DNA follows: TGTGCCAGCAGCTGGGCTATGAACACTGAAGCTTTCTTT. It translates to CASSWAMNTEAFF.

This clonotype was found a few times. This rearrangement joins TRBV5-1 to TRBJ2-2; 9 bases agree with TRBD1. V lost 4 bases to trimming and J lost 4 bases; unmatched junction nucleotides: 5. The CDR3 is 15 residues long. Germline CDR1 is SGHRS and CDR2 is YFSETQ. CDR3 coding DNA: TGCGCCAGCAGCCGGACAGGGGAGAGCACCGGGGAGCTGTTTTTT. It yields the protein CASSRTGESTGELFF.

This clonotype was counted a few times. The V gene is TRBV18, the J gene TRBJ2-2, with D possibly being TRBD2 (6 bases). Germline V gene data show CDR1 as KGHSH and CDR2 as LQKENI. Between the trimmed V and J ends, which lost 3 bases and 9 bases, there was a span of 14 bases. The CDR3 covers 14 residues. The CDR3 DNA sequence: TGTGCCAGCTCACCTGGGACTTCCCCCCGGGAGCTGTTTTTT. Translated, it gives CASSPGTSPRELFF.

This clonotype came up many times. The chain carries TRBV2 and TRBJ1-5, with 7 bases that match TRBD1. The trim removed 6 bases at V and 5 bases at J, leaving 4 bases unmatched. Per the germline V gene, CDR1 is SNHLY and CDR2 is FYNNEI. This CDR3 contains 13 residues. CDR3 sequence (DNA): TGTGCCAGCAGAGAGGACAGGCATCAGCCCCAGCATTTT. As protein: CASREDRHQPQHF.

CDR3 nucleotides: TGTGCCAGCAGTTACTTCGGGGGGAACACCGGGGAGCTGTTTTTT. Translated: CASSYFGGNTGELFF. The chain couples TRBV6-2 or TRBV6-3 to TRBJ2-2; a possible D gene is TRBD2 (6 bases). The CDR3 extends over 15 amino acids. Looked up from germline, CDR1 is MNHEY and CDR2 is SVGEGT. V dropped 1 base and J dropped 1 base, with 7 bases sitting between them.

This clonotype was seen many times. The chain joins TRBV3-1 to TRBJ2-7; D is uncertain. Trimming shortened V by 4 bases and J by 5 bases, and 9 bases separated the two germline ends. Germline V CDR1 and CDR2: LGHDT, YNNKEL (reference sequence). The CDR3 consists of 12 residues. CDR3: CASSPGPHEQYF. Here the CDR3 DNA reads TGTGCCAGCAGCCCAGGACCCCACGAGCAGTACTTC.

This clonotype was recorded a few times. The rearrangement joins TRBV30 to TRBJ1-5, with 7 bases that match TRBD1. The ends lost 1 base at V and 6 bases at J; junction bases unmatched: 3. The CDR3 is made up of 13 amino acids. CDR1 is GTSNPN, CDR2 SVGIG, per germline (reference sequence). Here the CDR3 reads CAWSGQGGQPQHF. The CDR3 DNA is TGTGCCTGGAGTGGACAGGGCGGTCAGCCCCAGCATTTT.

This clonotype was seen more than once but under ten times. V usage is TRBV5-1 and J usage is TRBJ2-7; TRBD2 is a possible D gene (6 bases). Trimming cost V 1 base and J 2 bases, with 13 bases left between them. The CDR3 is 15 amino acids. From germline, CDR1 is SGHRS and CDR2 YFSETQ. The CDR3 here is CASSLTEGGAYEQYF. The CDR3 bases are TGCGCCAGCAGCTTGACTGAAGGAGGGGCCTACGAGCAGTACTTC.

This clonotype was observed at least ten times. CDR3 protein: CSAPSWDYREETQYF. The CDR3 nucleotides are TGCAGTGCTCCCTCTTGGGACTACAGGGAAGAGACCCAGTACTTC. The chain uses TRBV20-1 and TRBJ2-5; TRBD2 is a possible D gene (7 bases). Germline values: CDR1 DFQATT, CDR2 SNEGSKA (reference sequence). The CDR3 has 15 residues. V was pared by 5 bases and J by 3 bases, with 19 bases between.

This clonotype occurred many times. The CDR3 region is CASSEMPQENIQYF. The CDR3 DNA reads as TGTGCCAGCAGTGAAATGCCTCAGGAGAACATTCAGTACTTC. V gene TRBV2 combines with J gene TRBJ2-4; D gene uncertain. Germline assignment: CDR1 SNHLY and CDR2 FYNNEI. V was shortened by 2 bases and J by 7 bases, with 12 bases between the two germline ends. The CDR3 sequence is 14 residues long.

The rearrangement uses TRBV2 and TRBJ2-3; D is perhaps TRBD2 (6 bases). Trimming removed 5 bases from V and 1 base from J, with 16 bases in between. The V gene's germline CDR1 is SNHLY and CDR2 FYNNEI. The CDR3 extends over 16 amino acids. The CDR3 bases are TGTGCCAGCAGTTCCGATGGCGGGGCCCGCACAGATACGCAGTATTTT. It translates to CASSSDGGARTDTQYF.

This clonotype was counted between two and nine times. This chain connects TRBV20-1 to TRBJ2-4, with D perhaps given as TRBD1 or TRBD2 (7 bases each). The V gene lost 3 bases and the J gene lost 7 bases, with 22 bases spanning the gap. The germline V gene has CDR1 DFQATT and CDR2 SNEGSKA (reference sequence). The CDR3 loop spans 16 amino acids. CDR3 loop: CSARGRGSLAVNIQYF. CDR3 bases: TGCAGTGCTAGGGGCAGGGGGTCGCTAGCGGTTAACATTCAGTACTTC.

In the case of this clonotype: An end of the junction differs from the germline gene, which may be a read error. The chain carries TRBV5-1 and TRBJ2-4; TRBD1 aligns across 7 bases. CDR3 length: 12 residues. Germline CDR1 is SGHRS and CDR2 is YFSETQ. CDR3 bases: TGTGCCAGCAGCTTAGGCCCAGGACAGGCGGACTTC. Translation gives CASSLGPGQADF. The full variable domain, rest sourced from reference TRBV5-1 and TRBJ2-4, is KAGVTQTPRYLIKTRGQQVTLSCSPISGHRSVSWYQQTPGQGLQFLFEYFSETQRNKGNFPGRFSGRQFSNSRSEMNVSTLELGDSALYLCASSLGPGQADFGAGTRLSVL.

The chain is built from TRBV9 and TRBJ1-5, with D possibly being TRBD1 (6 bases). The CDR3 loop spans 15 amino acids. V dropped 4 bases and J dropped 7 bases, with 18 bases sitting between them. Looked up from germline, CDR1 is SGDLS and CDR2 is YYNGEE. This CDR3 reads CASSPDGQLGQPQHF. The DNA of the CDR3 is TGTGCCAGCAGCCCCGACGGACAGCTGGGCCAGCCCCAGCATTTT.

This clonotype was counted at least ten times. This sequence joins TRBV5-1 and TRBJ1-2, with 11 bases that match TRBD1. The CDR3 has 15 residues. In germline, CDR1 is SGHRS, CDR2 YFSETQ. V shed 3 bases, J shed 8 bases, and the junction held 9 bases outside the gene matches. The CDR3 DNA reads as TGCGCCAGCAGCTCTTGGGACAGGGGGACAAAGGGCTACACCTTC. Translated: CASSSWDRGTKGYTF.